These 12 T cell receptor beta chains came from one sample sequenced in a study of T-cell reconstitution after alpha-beta-depleted transplantation in children. Using unique molecular identifiers, the investigators prepared the TCRbeta library. TCRdb re-called the PCR reads through MiXCR, storing one row per CDR3 protein. The sample shows fewer than 550,000 distinct CDR3 sequences, 15% to 20% of them seen only once. Sequencing was performed on PBMCs, mostly from graft donor cells, taken 360 days after TCRalphabeta/CD19-depleted stem cell transplant. The receptor source for this set is a boy in the first two years of life who had a stem cell transplant for Wiskott-Aldrich syndrome, so the T cells may come from the graft donor.

The chain uses TRBV20-1 and TRBJ1-2; D possibly corresponds to TRBD1 (5 bases). Trimming stripped 6 bases from V and 4 bases from J, with 15 bases between. CDR1 is DFQATT, CDR2 SNEGSKA, per germline (reference sequence). The CDR3 extends over 13 amino acids. The CDR3 here is CSAQQDMSYGYTF. CDR3 nucleotide sequence: TGCAGTGCCCAACAGGACATGTCCTATGGCTACACCTTC.

The V gene is TRBV11-2, the J gene TRBJ2-6; possibly TRBD1 or TRBD2 for D (6 bases each). This CDR3 region has 18 residues. V dropped 5 bases and J dropped 2 bases, with 19 bases sitting between them. Germline CDR1 is SGHAT and CDR2 is FQNNGV. CDR3 amino acids: CASSPLKGGKAGANVLTF. CDR3 bases: TGTGCCAGCAGCCCACTCAAGGGGGGCAAAGCTGGGGCCAACGTCCTGACTTTC.

The V and J genes are TRBV9 and TRBJ2-5, with 12 bases matching TRBD2. The trim removed 3 bases at V and 0 bases at J, leaving 3 bases unmatched. CDR1 is SGDLS and CDR2 is YYNGEE in the germline V gene. This CDR3 contains 16 residues. CDR3 nucleotides: TGTGCCAGCAGCGCCAGACTAGCGGGAGACCAAGAGACCCAGTACTTC. It specifies CASSARLAGDQETQYF. Full variable domain (missing parts from reference TRBV9 and TRBJ2-5): DSGVTQTPKHLITATGQRVTLRCSPRSGDLSVYWYQQSLDQGLQFLIQYYNGEERAKGNILERFSAQQFPDLHSELNLSSLELGDSALYFCASSARLAGDQETQYFGPGTRLLVL.

This chain joins TRBV13 and TRBJ2-5; possibly TRBD1 for D (6 bases). The CDR3 extends over 17 amino acids. Trimming removed 5 bases at V and 5 bases at J, with 24 bases between. Germline CDR1 reads PRHDT; CDR2 reads FYEKMQ (reference sequence). The CDR3 DNA reads as TGTGCCAGCAGCCACGCAGGGGCCAGTTACCGAAGGGAGACCCAGTACTTC. It translates to CASSHAGASYRRETQYF.

CDR3 sequence: CASSSIPNTGQYYEQYF. The CDR3 DNA sequence: TGTGCCAGCAGTTCGATCCCGAATACGGGACAGTACTACGAGCAGTACTTC. V gene TRBV6-2 or TRBV6-3 combines with J gene TRBJ2-7, with 7 bases fitting TRBD1. The CDR3 extends over 17 amino acids. CDR1 is MNHEY, CDR2 SVGEGT, per germline. With 4 bases clipped from V and 3 bases from J, the junction kept 15 bases outside the gene matches.

This clonotype was detected only a few times. DNA of the CDR3: TGTGCCAGCAGCTTAGTTCACTCCACAGATACGCAGTATTTT. This encodes CASSLVHSTDTQYF. The chain combines TRBV7-8 with TRBJ2-3, with D unresolved. Trimming stripped 1 base from V and 2 bases from J, with 7 bases between. CDR3 length: 14 amino acids. CDR1 is SGHVS, CDR2 FQNEAQ, per germline.

The sample holds a few counts of this clonotype. The chain employs TRBV7-2 and TRBJ1-4; no clear D. This CDR3 spans 15 amino acids. The germline V gene encodes CDR1 SGHTA and CDR2 FQGNSA. With 5 bases removed from V and 3 bases from J, the gap between germline ends came to 13 bases. The CDR3 bases are TGTGCCAGCAGCCGTCTTGGAGGGTCTAATGAAAAACTGTTTTTT. Protein: CASSRLGGSNEKLFF.

This clonotype was detected only a few times. The chain uses TRBV29-1 and TRBJ2-3; 7 bases are a match to TRBD2. The CDR3 has 13 amino acids. Germline assignment: CDR1 SQVTM and CDR2 ANQGSEA. Germline trimming cut 0 bases from V and 3 bases from J; bases unmatched to any gene: 0. The CDR3 nucleotides read TGCAGCGTTGAAGACGGGGGGACAGATACGCAGTATTTT. Encoded protein: CSVEDGGTDTQYF.

The sample holds a few counts of this clonotype. V usage is TRBV28 and J usage is TRBJ2-3; D not resolved. Germline CDR1 reads MDHEN; CDR2 reads SYDVKM. This CDR3 contains 14 residues. V lost 9 bases and J 2 bases, leaving 15 bases between the germline ends. The CDR3 coding sequence is TGTGCCAGTAATTATCAATGGCCCACAGATACGCAGTATTTT. Its protein product is CASNYQWPTDTQYF.

This clonotype turned up a few times. This chain connects TRBV5-1 to TRBJ2-1; 11 bases agree with TRBD2. The CDR3 runs to 15 residues. The V gene end was trimmed by 0 bases and the J gene end by 7 bases; junction bases not matched to a gene: 3. Germline CDR1 reads SGHRS; CDR2 reads YFSETQ. The CDR3 DNA follows: TGCGCCAGCAGCTTGGAGGCTAGCGGGGGGAATGAGCAGTTCTTC. Its translation is CASSLEASGGNEQFF.

The chain combines TRBV27 with TRBJ2-7; possibly TRBD1 for D (6 bases). The germline CDR1 and CDR2 sequences are MNHEY and SMNVEV (reference sequence). Deletions cut 0 bases from V and 9 bases from J, with 9 bases between. This CDR3 contains 12 residues. DNA for the CDR3: TGTGCCAGCAGTTTATCAGGGGGTTGGCAGTACTTC. Amino acid sequence: CASSLSGGWQYF.

This clonotype was detected many times. The junction does not match germline at one end; this may be a read error. The CDR3 loop is CASSLGAGTYEQYF. The CDR3 DNA reads as TGTGCCAGCAGCTTAGGGGCCGGGACCTACGAGCAGTACTTC. The chain carries TRBV5-1 and TRBJ2-7, with D perhaps matching TRBD1 or TRBD2 (5 bases each). This CDR3 is 14 amino acids long. The V gene's germline CDR1 is SGHRS and CDR2 YFSETQ.